These T cell receptor beta chains were read from a single sample in a study of long-term antiretroviral therapy in people with HIV. Clones were sequenced by immunoSEQ multiplex PCR, and TCRdb holds only the in-frame ones, with some missing. Of almost 35,000 clones listed, approximately 81% are singletons. The starting material was unsorted PBMCs, obtained about 2.7 years before starting antiretroviral therapy. The receptors originated from a woman younger than 45 with HIV. The CDR3 runs from the conserved cysteine through the conserved F or W. D genes are given only for firm matches. Not every row has a clone size; where given, it reads once, few, many or a size class.

clone_size,j_call,d_call,v_call,cdr3_aa,cdr3_nt
-,TRBJ2-6,TRBD1,TRBV2,CARGQPKSSGANVLTF,TGTGCCAGGGGACAGCCCAAGAGCTCTGGGGCCAACGTCCTGACTTTC
-,TRBJ2-7,TRBD1,TRBV5-1,CASTLDRGSYEQYF,TGCGCCAGCACCTTGGACAGGGGGTCCTACGAGCAGTACTTC
-,TRBJ1-2,-,TRBV6-6,CASRTGARGAYGYTF,TGTGCCAGCAGGACGGGCGCAAGGGGGGCCTATGGCTACACCTTC
-,TRBJ2-3,TRBD1,TRBV9,CASSPRTGGLDTQYF,TGTGCCAGCAGCCCCAGGACAGGGGGTCTGGATACGCAGTATTTT
-,TRBJ1-2,-,TRBV21-1,CASTRTAYGYTF,TGTGCCAGCACCAGGACGGCCTATGGCTACACCTTC
-,TRBJ1-1,TRBD1,TRBV10-3,CAISEGGGVTEAFF,TGTGCCATCAGTGAGGGAGGGGGCGTCACTGAAGCTTTCTTT
-,TRBJ2-1,-,TRBV6-1,CASSEELVTGEQFF,TGTGCCAGCAGTGAGGAACTAGTAACGGGCGAGCAGTTCTTC
-,TRBJ2-5,-,TRBV7-9,CASSLIGVDGEETQYF,TGTGCCAGCAGCTTAATAGGGGTCGACGGGGAAGAGACCCAGTACTTC
-,TRBJ1-1,TRBD1,TRBV12-5,CASGKTGDTEAFF,TGTGCTAGTGGAAAGACAGGGGACACTGAAGCTTTCTTT
-,TRBJ1-1,-,TRBV13,CASIGSPGALNTEAFF,TGTGCCAGCATTGGCTCACCAGGAGCCCTGAACACTGAAGCTTTCTTT
-,TRBJ1-6,-,TRBV19,CASTVMDSYNSPLHF,TGTGCCAGTACGGTAATGGACTCCTATAATTCACCCCTCCACTTT
-,TRBJ2-5,-,TRBV9,CASSATRHQETQYF,TGTGCCAGCAGCGCTACCCGGCACCAAGAGACCCAGTACTTC
few,TRBJ2-2,-,TRBV29-1,CSATQGFPGELFF,TGCAGCGCCACACAGGGCTTCCCCGGGGAGCTGTTTTTT
-,TRBJ1-1,TRBD1,TRBV5-1,CASSSRQGMNTEAFF,TGCGCCAGCAGCTCGCGACAGGGTATGAACACTGAAGCTTTCTTT
-,TRBJ1-1,-,TRBV29-1,CSVAWLGGNTEAFF,TGCAGCGTTGCGTGGCTGGGGGGGAACACTGAAGCTTTCTTT
-,TRBJ2-1,TRBD2,TRBV29-1,CSVEFSRTSGGNNEQFF,TGCAGCGTTGAGTTCAGCAGGACTAGCGGGGGGAACAATGAGCAGTTCTTC
-,TRBJ1-1,-,TRBV5-1,CASSLVAGRMNTEAFF,TGCGCCAGCAGCTTGGTTGCCGGGAGGATGAACACTGAAGCTTTCTTT
-,TRBJ1-5,-,TRBV6-1,CASSEAVRAVQPQHF,TGTGCCAGCAGTGAAGCAGTCCGAGCGGTACAGCCCCAGCATTTT
once,TRBJ1-5,-,TRBV19,CASSIAQPAGERHF,TGTGCCAGTAGTATAGCCCAGCCCGCAGGGGAGCGGCATTTT
-,TRBJ1-1,-,TRBV11-2,CASSSPMEAFF,TGTGCCAGCAGCTCCCCGATGGAAGCTTTCTTT
-,TRBJ1-2,-,TRBV6-5,CASSYRPNYGYTF,TGTGCCAGCAGTTACCGCCCTAACTATGGCTACACCTTC
few,TRBJ1-2,-,TRBV7-6,CASSLGQDYTF,TGTGCCAGCAGCTTAGGACAGGACTACACCTTC
-,TRBJ2-5,-,TRBV7-9,CASSLGGRVETQYF,TGTGCCAGCAGCTTAGGTGGGAGAGTCGAGACCCAGTACTTC
-,TRBJ1-5,-,TRBV7-2,CASSRGDSSNQPQHF,TGTGCCAGCAGTCGAGGTGACAGTAGCAATCAGCCCCAGCATTTT
-,TRBJ2-6,TRBD2,TRBV5-4,CASSDGLAGAMSGANVLTF,TGTGCCAGCAGCGATGGACTAGCGGGAGCCATGTCTGGGGCCAACGTCCTGACTTTC
-,TRBJ2-1,TRBD2,TRBV7-9,CASSASTSGGRYNEQFF,TGTGCCAGCAGCGCTAGCACTAGCGGGGGGCGTTACAATGAGCAGTTCTTC
-,TRBJ1-3,-,TRBV4-1,CASSQDEGRVSGNTIYF,TGCGCCAGCAGCCAAGATGAAGGTCGGGTCTCTGGAAACACCATATATTTT
-,TRBJ1-5,-,TRBV15,CATSRVQGPSEAQHF,TGTGCCACCAGCAGAGTACAGGGTCCAAGCGAGGCCCAGCATTTT
-,TRBJ2-1,TRBD2,TRBV18,CASSGLAGGLNAPQFF,TGTGCCAGCTCAGGACTCGCGGGGGGACTCAACGCACCCCAGTTCTTC
-,TRBJ1-4,-,TRBV5-4,CASSYRDPNLNEKLFF,TGTGCCAGCAGCTACCGGGACCCAAACTTAAATGAAAAACTGTTTTTT
-,TRBJ2-7,TRBD2,TRBV13,CASSPGLAAEEQYF,TGTGCCAGCAGCCCGGGACTAGCGGCGGAGGAGCAGTACTTC
-,TRBJ2-3,-,TRBV11-2,CASSFSLFNTDTQYF,TGTGCCAGCAGCTTTTCCCTCTTCAACACAGATACGCAGTATTTT
-,TRBJ1-2,-,TRBV7-8,CASSFSSGVAGYTF,TGTGCCAGCAGCTTTTCCTCAGGGGTAGCGGGCTACACCTTC
-,TRBJ1-1,TRBD1,TRBV15,CATSRKTGMNTEAFF,TGTGCCACCAGCCGGAAGACAGGGATGAACACTGAAGCTTTCTTT
-,TRBJ2-3,-,TRBV19,CASSSGFADTQYF,TGTGCCAGTAGCTCCGGTTTCGCAGATACGCAGTATTTT
-,TRBJ1-1,-,TRBV4-2,CASISGPAAEAFF,TGTGCCAGCATCTCCGGACCTGCCGCTGAAGCTTTCTTT
few,TRBJ2-7,TRBD2,TRBV4-2,CASSPGTSGDYEQYF,TGTGCCAGCAGCCCTGGGACTAGCGGGGACTACGAGCAGTACTTC
-,TRBJ2-1,TRBD2,TRBV14,CASSPSGLAINEQFF,TGTGCCAGCAGCCCCTCGGGACTAGCGATTAATGAGCAGTTCTTC
-,TRBJ2-5,-,TRBV6-1,CASSPRGSGGETQYF,TGTGCCAGCAGTCCCCGGGGGAGTGGGGGAGAGACCCAGTACTTC
-,TRBJ1-2,-,TRBV5-1,CASSLGTALYGYTF,TGCGCCAGCAGCTTGGGGACAGCTCTCTATGGCTACACCTTC
-,TRBJ1-5,-,TRBV19,CASNSWGGSDQPQHF,TGTGCCAGTAACTCATGGGGGGGCTCGGATCAGCCCCAGCATTTT
-,TRBJ2-1,TRBD2,TRBV6-6,CASSSTSGGALEQFF,TGTGCCAGCAGTTCGACTAGCGGGGGGGCCCTTGAGCAGTTCTTC
-,TRBJ2-3,-,TRBV7-2,CASSFYSADTQYF,TGTGCCAGCAGCTTTTACAGCGCAGATACGCAGTATTTT